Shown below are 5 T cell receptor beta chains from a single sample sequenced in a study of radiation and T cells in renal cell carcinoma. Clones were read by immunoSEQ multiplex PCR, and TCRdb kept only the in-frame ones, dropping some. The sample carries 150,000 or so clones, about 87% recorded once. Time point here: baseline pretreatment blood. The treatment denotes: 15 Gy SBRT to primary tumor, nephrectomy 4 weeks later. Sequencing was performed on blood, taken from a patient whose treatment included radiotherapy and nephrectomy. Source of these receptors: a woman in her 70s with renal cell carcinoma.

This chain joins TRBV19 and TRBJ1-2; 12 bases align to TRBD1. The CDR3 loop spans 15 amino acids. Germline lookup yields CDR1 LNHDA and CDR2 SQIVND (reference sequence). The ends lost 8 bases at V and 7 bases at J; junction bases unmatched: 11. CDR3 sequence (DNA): TGTGCCAGTGGATCGCCGGGACAGGGGGCCCGTGGCTACACCTTC. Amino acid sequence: CASGSPGQGARGYTF.

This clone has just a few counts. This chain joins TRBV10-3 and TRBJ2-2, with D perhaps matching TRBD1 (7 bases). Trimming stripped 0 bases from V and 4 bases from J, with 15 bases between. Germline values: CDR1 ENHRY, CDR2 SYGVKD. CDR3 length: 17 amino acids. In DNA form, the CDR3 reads TGTGCCATCAGTGAGTCGAAGGGGCAGGGGGGCACCGGGGAGCTGTTTTTT. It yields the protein CAISESKGQGGTGELFF.

CDR3 loop: CASSSSGAPMNTEAFF. The CDR3 region has the DNA TGTGCCAGCAGCTCCTCAGGGGCCCCAATGAACACTGAAGCTTTCTTT. V usage is TRBV21-1 and J usage is TRBJ1-1; the table's D call, TRBD1, was not checked against the DNA. TRBV21-1 is shown as a pseudogene. The CDR3 consists of 16 residues.

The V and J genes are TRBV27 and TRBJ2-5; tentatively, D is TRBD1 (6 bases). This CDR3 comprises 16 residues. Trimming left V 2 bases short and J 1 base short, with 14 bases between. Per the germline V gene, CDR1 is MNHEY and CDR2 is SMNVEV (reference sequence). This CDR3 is CASSLVPTGLQETQYF. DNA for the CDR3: TGTGCCAGCAGTTTAGTACCTACAGGGCTCCAAGAGACCCAGTACTTC.

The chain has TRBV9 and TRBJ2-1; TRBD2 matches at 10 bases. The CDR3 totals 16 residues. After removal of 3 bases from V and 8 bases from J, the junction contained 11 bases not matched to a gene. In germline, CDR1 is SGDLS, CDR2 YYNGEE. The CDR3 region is CASSGVGAGGLDEQFF. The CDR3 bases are TGTGCCAGCAGCGGCGTGGGAGCGGGGGGGCTCGATGAGCAGTTCTTC.